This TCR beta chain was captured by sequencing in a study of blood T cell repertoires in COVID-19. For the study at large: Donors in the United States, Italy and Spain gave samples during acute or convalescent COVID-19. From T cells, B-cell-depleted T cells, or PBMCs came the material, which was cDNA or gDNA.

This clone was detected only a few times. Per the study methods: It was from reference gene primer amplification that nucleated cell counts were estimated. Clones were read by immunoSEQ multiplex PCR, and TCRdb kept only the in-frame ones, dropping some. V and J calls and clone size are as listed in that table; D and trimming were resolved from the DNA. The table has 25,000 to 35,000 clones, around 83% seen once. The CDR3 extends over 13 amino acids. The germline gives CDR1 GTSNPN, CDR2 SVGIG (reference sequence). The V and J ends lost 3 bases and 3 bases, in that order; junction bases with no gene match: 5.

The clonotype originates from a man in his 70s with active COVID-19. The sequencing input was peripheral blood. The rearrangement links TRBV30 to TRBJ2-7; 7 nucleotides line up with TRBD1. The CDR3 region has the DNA TGTGCCTGGAGCATAAGGGACAGCTACGAGCAGTACTTC. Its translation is CAWSIRDSYEQYF. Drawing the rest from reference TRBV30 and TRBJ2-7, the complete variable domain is SQTIHQWPATLVQPVGSPLSLECTVEGTSNPNLYWYRQAAGRGLQLLFYSVGIGQISSEVPQNLSASRPQDRQFILSSKKLLLSDSGFYLCAWSIRDSYEQYFGPGTRLTVT.